These T cell receptor beta chains were read from a single sample in a study of blood T cell repertoires in COVID-19. Profiling relied on immunoSEQ multiplex PCR, and the TCRdb table lists in-frame clones only, not all of them. Found here are under 300,000 clones, over 65% of them singletons; the top ten hold 2.5% to 4%. The sample consisted of peripheral blood. These receptors all stem from an elderly woman with acute or convalescent COVID-19. The CDR3 runs from the conserved cysteine through the conserved F or W. A D gene is named only where the DNA matches it firmly. Clone size is not always given. Where it is, it says once, few, many or a class for expanded clones.

cdr3_nt: TGTGCCAGCCCAGGGGTAGGGGATACGCAGTATTTT; cdr3_aa: CASPGVGDTQYF; v_call: TRBV21-1; j_call: TRBJ2-3; clone_size: few; d_call: .
cdr3_nt: TGTGCCAGCACCCCTAACCCCGGGACAAACACCGGGGAGCTGTTTTTT; cdr3_aa: CASTPNPGTNTGELFF; v_call: TRBV4-2; j_call: TRBJ2-2; clone_size: .; d_call: .
cdr3_nt: TGCGCCAGCAGCTTGGGCCTCTACATTCTAGCGGGGGAAAGCTCCTACAATGAGCAGTTCTTC; cdr3_aa: CASSLGLYILAGESSYNEQFF; v_call: TRBV5-1; j_call: TRBJ2-1; clone_size: .; d_call: TRBD2
cdr3_nt: TGTGCCAGCAGCGTAGAGGGGGAATCGGCTGAAGCTTTCTTT; cdr3_aa: CASSVEGESAEAFF; v_call: TRBV9; j_call: TRBJ1-1; clone_size: .; d_call: .
cdr3_nt: TGTGCCAGCAGCGGTAAGACTAGCGTGAGCACAGATACGCAGTATTTT; cdr3_aa: CASSGKTSVSTDTQYF; v_call: TRBV7-2; j_call: TRBJ2-3; clone_size: .; d_call: TRBD2
cdr3_nt: TGTGCCTGGAGTGTGCCCAGGAGGCAGGGCTACACCTTC; cdr3_aa: CAWSVPRRQGYTF; v_call: TRBV30; j_call: TRBJ1-2; clone_size: .; d_call: .
cdr3_nt: TGTGCCAGCAGTCAGGGGACCGGGGAGCTGTTTTTT; cdr3_aa: CASSQGTGELFF; v_call: TRBV12-3/TRBV12-4; j_call: TRBJ2-2; clone_size: .; d_call: .
cdr3_nt: TGTGCCGCGGGGGAGGCTAGCACAGATACGCAGTATTTT; cdr3_aa: CAAGEASTDTQYF; v_call: TRBV6-5; j_call: TRBJ2-3; clone_size: .; d_call: TRBD2
cdr3_nt: TGTGCCAGCAGGGCACCGGGAGGCTACGAGCAGTACTTC; cdr3_aa: CASRAPGGYEQYF; v_call: TRBV6-5; j_call: TRBJ2-7; clone_size: few; d_call: TRBD2
cdr3_nt: TGTGCCAGCAGTGACTCGGGACTAGCGGGGTACAATGAGCAGTTCTTC; cdr3_aa: CASSDSGLAGYNEQFF; v_call: TRBV2; j_call: TRBJ2-1; clone_size: .; d_call: TRBD2
cdr3_nt: TGTGCCAGCAGCTTGGTGGGAGTTAATGAAAAACTGTTTTTT; cdr3_aa: CASSLVGVNEKLFF; v_call: TRBV5-8; j_call: TRBJ1-4; clone_size: few; d_call: .
cdr3_nt: TGTGCCATCAGCGCCGGGACATTGAACACCGGGGAGCTGTTTTTT; cdr3_aa: CAISAGTLNTGELFF; v_call: TRBV10-3; j_call: TRBJ2-2; clone_size: .; d_call: .
cdr3_nt: TGTGCCACCAGCAGAGATTTGGCCCTCACAGATACGCAGTATTTT; cdr3_aa: CATSRDLALTDTQYF; v_call: TRBV15; j_call: TRBJ2-3; clone_size: .; d_call: .
cdr3_nt: TGTGCCAGTAGGGGACTGGCGCTTAATGAGCAGTTCTTC; cdr3_aa: CASRGLALNEQFF; v_call: TRBV19; j_call: TRBJ2-1; clone_size: .; d_call: .
cdr3_nt: TGTGCCAGCAGCCGGTCTAGCGGGGGGCGCTACGAGCAGTACTTC; cdr3_aa: CASSRSSGGRYEQYF; v_call: TRBV7-8; j_call: TRBJ2-7; clone_size: .; d_call: TRBD2
cdr3_nt: TGCGCCAGCACTCCGGGACAGGCGTTTCCCGGGACTCATCCCAATGAGCAGTTCTTC; cdr3_aa: CASTPGQAFPGTHPNEQFF; v_call: TRBV23-1; j_call: TRBJ2-1; clone_size: .; d_call: TRBD1
cdr3_nt: TGTGCCAGCAGTTACCTGGGGGGGGTGGAGACCCAGTACTTC; cdr3_aa: CASSYLGGVETQYF; v_call: TRBV6-5; j_call: TRBJ2-5; clone_size: few; d_call: TRBD2
cdr3_nt: TGTGCCAGCAGTGAAGTGGGCCCGCTGGGCTATGGCTACACCTTC; cdr3_aa: CASSEVGPLGYGYTF; v_call: TRBV2; j_call: TRBJ1-2; clone_size: few; d_call: .
cdr3_nt: TGTGCCAGCAGCCTACGATTAGGGGGCGGCATTCAGTACTTC; cdr3_aa: CASSLRLGGGIQYF; v_call: TRBV7-2; j_call: TRBJ2-4; clone_size: .; d_call: TRBD1
cdr3_nt: TGTGCCAGCAGCTCCCAGGGGGGATCACCCCTCCACTTT; cdr3_aa: CASSSQGGSPLHF; v_call: TRBV7-2; j_call: TRBJ1-6; clone_size: .; d_call: TRBD1
cdr3_nt: TGTGCCAGTAGTCTTAGACAGGGGTTGAACATTCAGTACTTC; cdr3_aa: CASSLRQGLNIQYF; v_call: TRBV19; j_call: TRBJ2-4; clone_size: few; d_call: TRBD1
cdr3_nt: TGCGCCAGCAGCGGGATCCAGGGATACACTGAAGCTTTCTTT; cdr3_aa: CASSGIQGYTEAFF; v_call: TRBV5-1; j_call: TRBJ1-1; clone_size: few; d_call: .
cdr3_nt: TGCGCCAGCAGCGATCCCGGCTCTGGGGCCAACGTCCTGACTTTC; cdr3_aa: CASSDPGSGANVLTF; v_call: TRBV10-2; j_call: TRBJ2-6; clone_size: .; d_call: .
cdr3_nt: TGTGCCAGTAGTACCCGGCCGGGGACAGGGGCTGAAGCTTTCTTT; cdr3_aa: CASSTRPGTGAEAFF; v_call: TRBV19; j_call: TRBJ1-1; clone_size: few; d_call: TRBD1
cdr3_nt: TGCGCCAGCAGCCAAGATTTGAAACTAGCTGGTGAGCAGTTCTTC; cdr3_aa: CASSQDLKLAGEQFF; v_call: TRBV4-1; j_call: TRBJ2-1; clone_size: .; d_call: .
cdr3_nt: TGTGCCAGCAGTGAAGCCGGGACACAGGGATTGCCCCAGCATTTT; cdr3_aa: CASSEAGTQGLPQHF; v_call: TRBV6-1; j_call: TRBJ1-5; clone_size: .; d_call: .
cdr3_nt: TGCGCCAGCAGCTTGGTTGGGACAGCATACGAGCAGTACTTC; cdr3_aa: CASSLVGTAYEQYF; v_call: TRBV5-1; j_call: TRBJ2-7; clone_size: few; d_call: TRBD1
cdr3_nt: TGTGCCAGCAGCTTATACAGAAGGAACACCGGGGAGCTGTTTTTT; cdr3_aa: CASSLYRRNTGELFF; v_call: TRBV11-2; j_call: TRBJ2-2; clone_size: once; d_call: .
cdr3_nt: TGTGCCAGCTCCGGACAGGTTCTAACTAATGAAAAACTGTTTTTT; cdr3_aa: CASSGQVLTNEKLFF; v_call: TRBV18; j_call: TRBJ1-4; clone_size: few; d_call: TRBD1
cdr3_nt: TGCGCCAGCAGCTTAGGAGGGAGGAAAGTTGAAGCTTTCTTT; cdr3_aa: CASSLGGRKVEAFF; v_call: TRBV5-1; j_call: TRBJ1-1; clone_size: once; d_call: .
cdr3_nt: TGTGCCAGCAGCCGCGGAGACAGCCCCTACGAGCAGTACTTC; cdr3_aa: CASSRGDSPYEQYF; v_call: TRBV11-1; j_call: TRBJ2-7; clone_size: .; d_call: .
cdr3_nt: TGTGCCAGCACCCAGGGACTTTTTTCACCCCTCCACTTT; cdr3_aa: CASTQGLFSPLHF; v_call: TRBV2; j_call: TRBJ1-6; clone_size: many; d_call: .
cdr3_nt: TGTGCCAGCAGCCAAGGGGGCGTCAAAAACATTCAGTACTTC; cdr3_aa: CASSQGGVKNIQYF; v_call: TRBV5-4; j_call: TRBJ2-4; clone_size: .; d_call: TRBD1
cdr3_nt: TGTGCCAGCAGCAGGGACAGTCTGGGAGCCCAGCATTTT; cdr3_aa: CASSRDSLGAQHF; v_call: TRBV11-2; j_call: TRBJ1-5; clone_size: once; d_call: TRBD1
cdr3_nt: TGTGCCAGTAGTTCGTCAGGGGGGAGTGAAGCTTTCTTT; cdr3_aa: CASSSSGGSEAFF; v_call: TRBV12-3/TRBV12-4; j_call: TRBJ1-1; clone_size: .; d_call: TRBD1
cdr3_nt: TGTGCCAGTACTGGGCGCGGGCCTTCCTACAATGAGCAGTTCTTC; cdr3_aa: CASTGRGPSYNEQFF; v_call: TRBV19; j_call: TRBJ2-1; clone_size: many; d_call: .
cdr3_nt: TGCGCCAGCAGCCAAGGGGGTCTAGCGGGAGTCTTCTTGATGGGTTCCTACAATGAGCAGTTCTTC; cdr3_aa: CASSQGGLAGVFLMGSYNEQFF; v_call: TRBV4-1; j_call: TRBJ2-1; clone_size: once; d_call: TRBD2
cdr3_nt: TGTGCCAGCAGCTTCCTTATGACAGGGTCGTCTGGAAACACCATATATTTT; cdr3_aa: CASSFLMTGSSGNTIYF; v_call: TRBV11-2; j_call: TRBJ1-3; clone_size: .; d_call: TRBD1
cdr3_nt: TGTGCCAGCCGTTCATCAACAGGGTATGTCTACGAGCAGTACTTC; cdr3_aa: CASRSSTGYVYEQYF; v_call: TRBV25-1; j_call: TRBJ2-7; clone_size: .; d_call: .
cdr3_nt: TGTGCCAGTAGTAAAGGCGGGGGGTTACTAGCGGGCGAAGAGACCCAGTACTTC; cdr3_aa: CASSKGGGLLAGEETQYF; v_call: TRBV19; j_call: TRBJ2-5; clone_size: few; d_call: TRBD2
cdr3_nt: TGTGCCAGCAGCCTAGCGGACAGACCCTATGGCTACACCTTC; cdr3_aa: CASSLADRPYGYTF; v_call: TRBV7-2; j_call: TRBJ1-2; clone_size: many; d_call: .
cdr3_nt: TGTGCCAGCAACAGGGATGGTGGGAGCAATCAGCCCCAGCATTTT; cdr3_aa: CASNRDGGSNQPQHF; v_call: TRBV2; j_call: TRBJ1-5; clone_size: .; d_call: .
cdr3_nt: TGTGCTAGTGCGTACGGGAACTATGGCTACACCTTC; cdr3_aa: CASAYGNYGYTF; v_call: TRBV12-5; j_call: TRBJ1-2; clone_size: .; d_call: .
cdr3_nt: TGTGCCAGCAGTTTATCCCGGACAGGGCGCAATCAGCCCCAGCATTTT; cdr3_aa: CASSLSRTGRNQPQHF; v_call: TRBV28; j_call: TRBJ1-5; clone_size: .; d_call: TRBD1
cdr3_nt: TGTGCCAGCAGCTTGGGACAGGGAAACACTGAAGCTTTCTTT; cdr3_aa: CASSLGQGNTEAFF; v_call: TRBV7-2; j_call: TRBJ1-1; clone_size: once; d_call: TRBD1
cdr3_nt: TGTGCCAGCAGTGACCGGTACATTCAGTACTTC; cdr3_aa: CASSDRYIQYF; v_call: TRBV25-1; j_call: TRBJ2-4; clone_size: many; d_call: .
cdr3_nt: TGTGCCAGCAGCCACAACCCGGGGACTAGTTCAGGCCAAGAGACCCAGTACTTC; cdr3_aa: CASSHNPGTSSGQETQYF; v_call: TRBV3-1/TRBV3-2; j_call: TRBJ2-5; clone_size: .; d_call: TRBD2
cdr3_nt: TGTGCCAGCAGAAAACCGGGACAGGGCAATGAAAAACTGTTTTTT; cdr3_aa: CASRKPGQGNEKLFF; v_call: TRBV11-2; j_call: TRBJ1-4; clone_size: .; d_call: TRBD1
cdr3_nt: TGCAGTGCTATAGGGGGTCGGACCCAGTACTTC; cdr3_aa: CSAIGGRTQYF; v_call: TRBV20-1; j_call: TRBJ2-5; clone_size: .; d_call: .
cdr3_nt: TGTGCCAGCTCACCAAGGAGCGGGAGGACTTACGAGCAGTACTTC; cdr3_aa: CASSPRSGRTYEQYF; v_call: TRBV18; j_call: TRBJ2-7; clone_size: few; d_call: TRBD2
cdr3_nt: TGCGCCAGCAGCCAAGATCAGGGCTTTCGGGGGGGTAGCCGCTATGGCTACACCTTC; cdr3_aa: CASSQDQGFRGGSRYGYTF; v_call: TRBV4-1; j_call: TRBJ1-2; clone_size: .; d_call: .
cdr3_nt: TGTGCCTGGAGGCAGGATTTAAGCTCTGGGGCCAACGTCCTGACTTTC; cdr3_aa: CAWRQDLSSGANVLTF; v_call: TRBV30; j_call: TRBJ2-6; clone_size: .; d_call: .
cdr3_nt: TGTGCCAGCTCCCCCTCGACGGGGGGCGGCACTGAAGCTTTCTTT; cdr3_aa: CASSPSTGGGTEAFF; v_call: TRBV18; j_call: TRBJ1-1; clone_size: .; d_call: .
cdr3_nt: TGTGCCAGCAGTGTCAGGGCTATGAACACTGAAGCTTTCTTT; cdr3_aa: CASSVRAMNTEAFF; v_call: TRBV2; j_call: TRBJ1-1; clone_size: .; d_call: .
cdr3_nt: TGTGCCACCCCGACAGGATCAGGCGAGCAGTACTTC; cdr3_aa: CATPTGSGEQYF; v_call: TRBV24-1; j_call: TRBJ2-7; clone_size: .; d_call: .
cdr3_nt: TGTGCCAGCCGACTAGCGGGGAACACAGATACGCAGTATTTT; cdr3_aa: CASRLAGNTDTQYF; v_call: TRBV6-5; j_call: TRBJ2-3; clone_size: .; d_call: TRBD2
cdr3_nt: TGTGCCAGCAGCTTACAAACACCGGACTTCGAGCAGTACTTC; cdr3_aa: CASSLQTPDFEQYF; v_call: TRBV7-2; j_call: TRBJ2-7; clone_size: .; d_call: .
cdr3_nt: TGTGCCAGCAGTGAAAGGGGGCACCCTAGCACAGATACGCAGTATTTT; cdr3_aa: CASSERGHPSTDTQYF; v_call: TRBV2; j_call: TRBJ2-3; clone_size: few; d_call: TRBD1